The 29 T cell receptor beta chains reported below all come from one sample, sequenced in a study of T-cell reconstitution after alpha-beta-depleted transplantation in children. A library of TCRbeta sequences, prepared with unique molecular identifiers, was generated. TCRdb re-analysed the PCR reads in MiXCR, keeping a single row per CDR3 protein. This sample yields fewer than 550,000 distinct CDR3 sequences, of which about an eighth are seen a single time; 14% belongs to the top ten. The sequencing here drew on PBMCs, mostly from graft donor cells, taken 180 days after TCRalphabeta/CD19-depleted stem cell transplant. The receptors were gathered from a female patient aged 2-15 years who had a stem cell transplant for aplastic anemia, so the T cells may come from the graft donor.

This rearrangement joins TRBV28 to TRBJ2-7, with D possibly matching TRBD2 (5 bases). Trimming removed 1 base at V and 0 bases at J, with 13 bases between. Germline CDR1 and CDR2: MDHEN and SYDVKM. The CDR3 has 16 amino acids. Here the CDR3 DNA reads TGTGCCAGCAGTTTATTCGGACCGGGGAGCTCCTACGAGCAGTACTTC. Its translation is CASSLFGPGSSYEQYF.

This clonotype was seen only a few times. The gene calls are TRBV20-1 and TRBJ2-1; weak D call: TRBD2 (6 bases). Trimming stripped 5 bases from V and 9 bases from J, with 20 bases between. The CDR3 has 14 amino acids. Germline CDR1 reads DFQATT; CDR2 reads SNEGSKA (reference sequence). CDR3 coding DNA: TGCAGTGCTGTGACGGGAGTAAAATATGGTGAGCAGTTCTTC. It codes for CSAVTGVKYGEQFF.

The rearrangement joins TRBV4-3 to TRBJ2-7; 8 bases match TRBD1. The junction had 11 bases not matched to a gene; V was cut back by 1 base and J by 3 bases. Looked up from germline, CDR1 is LGHNA and CDR2 is YSLEER. The CDR3 runs to 17 residues. CDR3 DNA sequence: TGCGCCAGCAGCCAAGGCGCCGGGACAGGCGGATACTACGAGCAGTACTTC. It specifies CASSQGAGTGGYYEQYF.

The rearrangement links TRBV7-2 to TRBJ1-5; D gene ambiguous. Germline CDR1 and CDR2: SGHTA and FQGNSA. This CDR3 has 13 amino acids. Trimming took off 5 bases at V and 11 bases at J, with 16 bases between the two ends. The CDR3 protein is CASSPRGFTAQHF. CDR3 sequence (DNA): TGTGCCAGCAGCCCCCGCGGGTTCACGGCCCAGCATTTT.

This clonotype appeared a few times. The genes are TRBV24-1 and TRBJ2-3; TRBD2 matches at 11 bases. After removal of 3 bases from V and 0 bases from J, the junction contained 1 base not matched to a gene. CDR3 length equals 16 residues. Germline V gives CDR1 KGHDR, CDR2 SFDVKD. CDR3 sequence: CATSDRTSGSTDTQYF. The CDR3 nucleotides are TGTGCCACCAGTGATAGGACTAGCGGGAGCACAGATACGCAGTATTTT.

This clonotype was detected only a few times. The chain couples TRBV7-9 to TRBJ2-1; 12 bases line up with TRBD2. The CDR3 covers 16 residues. Germline V gives CDR1 SEHNR, CDR2 FQNEAQ (reference sequence). V shed 5 bases and J 4 bases; nucleotides not matched to a gene: 6. As DNA, the CDR3 is TGTGCCAGCAGCCACCGACTAGCGGGAGAGTACAATGAGCAGTTCTTC. It is translated as CASSHRLAGEYNEQFF.

This clonotype was seen more than once but under ten times. The chain has TRBV3-1 and TRBJ2-2, with D maybe TRBD2 (5 bases). V was clipped by 8 bases and J by 3 bases, with 10 bases between them. The length of the CDR3 is 13 residues. Germline CDR1 LGHDT, CDR2 YNNKEL (reference sequence). This CDR3 is CASGMGDTGELFF. The CDR3 DNA reads TGTGCCAGCGGCATGGGAGACACCGGGGAGCTGTTTTTT.

The rearrangement uses TRBV20-1 and TRBJ2-3; tentatively, D is TRBD2 (5 bases). The germline V gene encodes CDR1 DFQATT and CDR2 SNEGSKA (reference sequence). The CDR3 consists of 14 residues. Trimming stripped 3 bases from V and 0 bases from J, with 10 bases between. CDR3 bases: TGCAGTGCTAGCCCCCCTAGCAGCACAGATACGCAGTATTTT. It is translated as CSASPPSSTDTQYF.

A few counts support this clonotype. The chain joins TRBV10-3 to TRBJ2-1; 13 positions agree with TRBD2. V lost 7 bases and J lost 8; bases outside the gene matches: 8. Germline values: CDR1 ENHRY, CDR2 SYGVKD. This CDR3 comprises 15 residues. DNA of the CDR3: TGTGCCATCACCACCGGGACTAGCGGGACCGATGAGCAGTTCTTC. Its translation is CAITTGTSGTDEQFF.

This clonotype occurred a few times. The J gene is TRBJ1-5, the V gene TRBV12-3 or TRBV12-4; a weak D match, TRBD1 (5 bases). The CDR3 is 15 amino acids. Between the trimmed V and J ends, which lost 3 bases and 3 bases, there was a span of 12 bases. The chain's CDR3 is CASSFRDATNQPQHF. In DNA form, the CDR3 reads TGTGCCAGCAGTTTTCGGGACGCCACCAATCAGCCCCAGCATTTT.

This clonotype was seen a few times. V and J are TRBV6-2 or TRBV6-3 and TRBJ2-1; 11 bases match TRBD2. Germline trimming cut 2 bases from V and 6 bases from J; bases unmatched to any gene: 6. Germline V gene lookup returns CDR1 MNHEY and CDR2 SVGEGT. The CDR3 sequence is 16 residues long. DNA for the CDR3: TGTGCCAGCAGTTACCTAGCGGGAGGCCTCGGCAATGAGCAGTTCTTC. This sequence encodes CASSYLAGGLGNEQFF.

This clonotype was counted at least ten times. The V call is TRBV20-1, the J call TRBJ2-4; TRBD1 matches at 10 bases. The CDR3 is made up of 15 amino acids. The germline V gene encodes CDR1 DFQATT and CDR2 SNEGSKA (reference sequence). V lost 6 bases and J lost 3; bases outside the gene matches: 8. The CDR3 DNA follows: TGCAGTGCCACTCGACAGGGGGCTGGCAAAAACATTCAGTACTTC. This encodes CSATRQGAGKNIQYF.

V and J are TRBV5-1 and TRBJ2-7; the D gene is possibly TRBD1 (6 bases). Trimming stripped 0 bases from V and 5 bases from J, with 21 bases between. Germline CDR1 and CDR2: SGHRS and YFSETQ. The CDR3 runs 17 residues. The CDR3 protein is CASSLAQWTARLNEQYF. The DNA for the CDR3 is TGCGCCAGCAGCTTGGCTCAATGGACAGCAAGGTTAAACGAGCAGTACTTC.

There are many counts of this clonotype. The chain links TRBV28 to TRBJ2-1, with D possibly TRBD2 on 6 matching bases. There are 14 residues in the CDR3. V gave up 5 bases and J gave up 6 bases, with 14 bases separating them. Germline assignment: CDR1 MDHEN and CDR2 SYDVKM. The CDR3 is CASSPHLAPNEQFF. The CDR3 DNA reads as TGTGCCAGCAGTCCTCACCTAGCGCCCAATGAGCAGTTCTTC.

This clonotype was recorded at least ten times. This CDR3 is CASSRYWTEGRETQYF. The CDR3 DNA reads TGTGCCAGCAGTCGATACTGGACAGAAGGGCGGGAGACCCAGTACTTC. The chain is built from TRBV6-6 and TRBJ2-5, with a weak D call TRBD1 (6 bases). Germline CDR1 is MNHNY and CDR2 is SVGAGI (reference sequence). Trimming cost V 5 bases and J 5 bases, with 21 bases left between them. This CDR3 has 16 amino acids.

The V gene is TRBV12-3 or TRBV12-4, the J gene TRBJ1-5; no clear D gene. V dropped 6 bases and J dropped 5 bases, with 20 bases sitting between them. The CDR3 runs to 16 residues. CDR3 loop: CASSRGGKAGYQPQHF. The CDR3 nucleotides are TGTGCCAGCAGCCGCGGAGGGAAAGCGGGCTATCAGCCCCAGCATTTT.

This clonotype has more than one count but fewer than ten. The CDR3 region has the DNA TGTGCCAGCAGCTTCCTTCCGGGACAGCTAGCCAAAAACATTCAGTACTTC. Its translation: CASSFLPGQLAKNIQYF. The chain employs TRBV11-2 and TRBJ2-4; 7 bases agree with TRBD1. The CDR3 runs 17 residues. The V and J ends lost 3 bases and 0 bases, in that order; junction bases with no gene match: 8. CDR1 SGHAT and CDR2 FQNNGV come from the germline V gene.

The chain couples TRBV5-1 to TRBJ2-5, with D perhaps TRBD2 (5 bases). V was cut by 0 bases and J by 3 bases, with 12 bases left in between. CDR1 and CDR2 (germline): SGHRS, YFSETQ. This CDR3 is built from 15 residues. The chain's CDR3 is CASSLEEAAEETQYF. CDR3 nucleotide sequence: TGCGCCAGCAGCTTGGAGGAGGCGGCTGAAGAGACCCAGTACTTC.

In its sample, this clonotype was seen many times. The rearrangement uses TRBV29-1 and TRBJ1-4, with 9 bases lining up with TRBD1. Germline V gene data show CDR1 as SQVTM and CDR2 as ANQGSEA. The CDR3 sequence is 15 residues long. The ends lost 4 bases at V and 6 bases at J; junction bases unmatched: 9. The CDR3 sequence is CSVGRDRAGDEKLFF. Here the CDR3 DNA reads TGCAGCGTTGGCAGGGACAGGGCCGGGGATGAAAAACTGTTTTTT. Complete variable domain (other parts from reference TRBV29-1 and TRBJ1-4): SAVISQKPSRDICQRGTSLTIQCQVDSQVTMMFWYRQQPGQSLTLIATANQGSEATYESGFVIDKFPISRPNLTFSTLTVSNMSPEDSSIYLCSVGRDRAGDEKLFFGSGTQLSVL.

The genes are TRBV7-2 and TRBJ2-1; D gene ambiguous. The CDR3 totals 13 residues. The germline V gene has CDR1 SGHTA and CDR2 FQGNSA. The V end was cut by 1 base, the J end by 8 bases, with 9 bases between. The CDR3: CASSLVWADEQFF. CDR3 nucleotides: TGTGCCAGCAGCTTAGTTTGGGCCGATGAGCAGTTCTTC.

This clonotype has a handful of counts. This chain connects TRBV6-5 to TRBJ2-3; D ambiguous. With 2 bases removed from V and 1 base from J, the gap between germline ends came to 10 bases. The CDR3 extends over 15 amino acids. Germline V gives CDR1 MNHEY, CDR2 SVGAGI. Here the CDR3 DNA reads TGTGCCAGCAGTTACGGGGAACTACGCACAGATACGCAGTATTTT. This sequence encodes CASSYGELRTDTQYF.

The DNA for the CDR3 is TGCGCCAGCAGCCCCGCAAACAGGGATAGGAATGGCTACACCTTC. The encoded protein is CASSPANRDRNGYTF. The rearrangement joins TRBV5-1 to TRBJ1-2, with D maybe TRBD1 (6 bases). Trimming removed 4 bases at V and 6 bases at J, with 19 bases between. Germline loops: CDR1 SGHRS, CDR2 YFSETQ. CDR3 size: 15 residues.

The CDR3 nucleotides are TGTGCCAGCAGCTTAGCGACAGGGCTTGGCGAGCAGTACTTC. Translation: CASSLATGLGEQYF. This chain connects TRBV7-8 to TRBJ2-7; 7 positions agree with TRBD1. The V segment lost 0 bases and the J segment 6 bases; nucleotides outside the gene matches: 5. The CDR3 consists of 14 residues. The germline V gene has CDR1 SGHVS and CDR2 FQNEAQ.

The V and J genes are TRBV5-1 and TRBJ2-3; D is ambiguous. The V end was cut by 2 bases, the J end by 4 bases, with 17 bases between. Germline-derived CDR1 and CDR2 are SGHRS and YFSETQ. This CDR3 spans 16 amino acids. CDR3 nucleotide sequence: TGCGCCAGCAGCTTCCGACTGAACATCGGCCCAGATACGCAGTATTTT. It codes for CASSFRLNIGPDTQYF.

This chain joins TRBV6-2 or TRBV6-3 and TRBJ2-7; 7 bases are a match to TRBD1. The ends lost 6 bases at V and 1 base at J; junction bases unmatched: 3. The CDR3 is made up of 13 amino acids. The germline V gene has CDR1 MNHEY and CDR2 SVGEGT. CDR3 in DNA: TGTGCCAGCAGGGCGACAGGGTCCTACGAGCAGTACGTC. Amino acid sequence: CASRATGSYEQYV.

The chain carries TRBV5-1 and TRBJ2-1; 10 bases agree with TRBD2. The CDR3 covers 15 residues. Germline CDR1 SGHRS, CDR2 YFSETQ. V trimming: 0 bases; J trimming: 11 bases; junction bases outside the gene matches: 8. CDR3 DNA: TGCGCCAGCAGCTTGGGGACTAGCGGCCCCAGGAAGCAGTTCTTC. Encoded protein: CASSLGTSGPRKQFF.

This clonotype was observed many times. The chain employs TRBV12-3 or TRBV12-4 and TRBJ1-1; TRBD1 is a possible D gene (5 bases). The CDR3 consists of 15 residues. Trimming cost V 5 bases and J 1 base, with 14 bases left between them. The chain's CDR3 is CASSLHQGWNTEAFF. The CDR3 DNA reads as TGTGCCAGCAGTCTACATCAGGGTTGGAACACTGAAGCTTTCTTT.

In this sample, this clonotype turned up a few times. The rearrangement joins TRBV7-2 to TRBJ2-7, with 7 bases fitting TRBD1. Germline loops: CDR1 SGHTA, CDR2 FQGNSA. J lost 2 bases, V lost 3 bases, and 1 base had no gene match. The CDR3 consists of 13 residues. In DNA, the CDR3 is TGTGCCAGCAGCTTGGACAGGACCTACGAGCAGTACGTC. Protein product: CASSLDRTYEQYV.

The rearrangement uses TRBV28 and TRBJ2-4; 8 positions agree with TRBD1. The CDR3 spans 15 residues. Germline trimming cut 5 bases from V and 2 bases from J; bases unmatched to any gene: 5. Germline V gene lookup returns CDR1 MDHEN and CDR2 SYDVKM. CDR3 DNA: TGTGCCAGCAGTCTACAGGGGGGTACCAAAAACATTCAGTACTTC. Translated: CASSLQGGTKNIQYF.